This T cell receptor beta chain is drawn from a study of OX40 agonist ivuxolimab in advanced cancers. Findings of the study overall: On average, CD8+ T cells had more expanded clones than CD4+.

Germline values: CDR1 SGHTA, CDR2 FQGTGA. The CDR3 consists of 13 residues. V shed 6 bases and J 4 bases; nucleotides not matched to a gene: 4. Profiled with immunoSEQ multiplex PCR; TCRdb holds only in-frame clones, not every one. The sample holds about 88,000 clones, 80% to 90% seen once. This clone has only one observation. What it binds is unknown. Sequencing was performed on CD4+ or CD8+ T cells sorted from blood, taken in a trial of the OX40 agonist ivuxolimab. This sequence joins TRBV7-3 and TRBJ1-1; TRBD1 aligns across 8 bases. This clonotype originated in an adult with an advanced solid tumor such as melanoma, head and neck, liver or kidney cancer. CDR3 residues: CASRPDRGTEAFF. CDR3 nucleotide sequence: TGTGCCAGCAGACCAGACAGGGGCACTGAAGCTTTCTTT.